The 23 T cell receptor beta chains given below trace back to one sample, sequenced in a study of immune evolution from preneoplasia to lung adenocarcinoma. Sequencing was performed with immunoSEQ multiplex PCR; in TCRdb, only in-frame clones are kept and a portion is missing. The sample lists thousands of clones, around 80% occurring once. The sequencing sample was made of FFPE atypical adenomatous hyperplasia tissue from the lung. The subset is: atypical adenomatous hyperplasia (AAH), lung preneoplasia. These receptor sequences come from a person between 70 and 80 years old with lung adenocarcinoma.

The chain carries TRBV5-1 and TRBJ2-1; 8 positions agree with TRBD2. Germline loops: CDR1 SGHRS, CDR2 YFSETQ. The CDR3 has 15 amino acids. Losses at the gene ends were 6 bases for V and 7 bases for J; bases not matched to a gene: 12. CDR3 bases: TGCGCCAGCAAGCTTGGGAGCGGGGGAACGAATGAGCAGTTCTTC. Translation gives CASKLGSGGTNEQFF.

V gene TRBV6-1 combines with J gene TRBJ2-2, with D unresolved. There are 13 residues in the CDR3. Looked up from germline, CDR1 is MNHNS and CDR2 is SASEGT. V lost 2 bases, J lost 5 bases, and 6 bases lay in between. The CDR3 region is CASSEQLTGELFF. CDR3 in DNA: TGTGCCAGCAGTGAACAGTTAACCGGGGAGCTGTTTTTT.

The rearrangement uses TRBV20-1 and TRBJ2-7, with D possibly TRBD2 on 6 matching bases. The CDR3 is 11 residues long. The ends were cut back, 3 bases at V and 5 bases at J, with 8 bases in the middle. Germline V lookup: CDR1 DFQATT, CDR2 SNEGSKA (reference sequence). The CDR3, as DNA: TGCAGTGCTAGTCCGGGGGACGAGCAGTACTTC. This gives the protein CSASPGDEQYF.

This clone was detected once. V and J are TRBV5-8 and TRBJ2-7; 8 nucleotides line up with TRBD2. V was clipped by 4 bases and J by 4 bases; unmatched bases: 10. The germline V gene has CDR1 SGHTS and CDR2 YDEGEE. CDR3 length: 15 amino acids. For the CDR3, the DNA is TGTGCCAGCAGCGGTGGTGCTAGCGGGTCGTACGAGCAGTACTTC. It codes for CASSGGASGSYEQYF.

The V call is TRBV5-5, the J call TRBJ2-5, with D possibly matching TRBD1 (6 bases). Trimming took off 7 bases at V and 2 bases at J, with 9 bases between the two ends. This CDR3 comprises 12 residues. CDR1 SGHKS and CDR2 YYEKEE come from the germline V gene (reference sequence). CDR3 bases: TGTGCCAGCTCACAGGGACAAGAGACCCAGTACTTC. Residues: CASSQGQETQYF.

This clone appeared a single time. The chain recombines TRBV4-1 with TRBJ2-3; a possible D gene is TRBD1 (7 bases). Trimming left V 0 bases short and J 0 bases short, with 16 bases between. The CDR3 runs to 18 residues. Germline V lookup: CDR1 MGHRA, CDR2 YSYEKL. This CDR3 is CASSQDKQGGASTDTQYF. The CDR3 DNA is TGCGCCAGCAGCCAAGATAAGCAGGGGGGTGCTAGCACAGATACGCAGTATTTT.

V gene TRBV18 combines with J gene TRBJ1-1; tentative D call: TRBD1 (5 bases). The germline V and J ends were trimmed by 7 bases and 11 bases, with 20 bases remaining between them. The CDR3 consists of 13 residues. Germline V CDR1 and CDR2: KGHSH, LQKENI. The CDR3 reads CASYEPRDGWAFF. As DNA, the CDR3 is TGTGCCAGCTACGAGCCCCGGGACGGCTGGGCTTTCTTT. Using reference TRBV18 and TRBJ1-1 for the parts outside the CDR3, the full variable domain is NAGVMQNPRHLVRRRGQEARLRCSPMKGHSHVYWYRQLPEEGLKFMVYLQKENIIDESGMPKERFSAEFPKEGPSILRIQQVVRGDSAAYFCASYEPRDGWAFFGQGTRLTVV.

DNA for the CDR3: TGTGCCATCACCTCAAGGGATCCGTACGAGCAGTACTTC. Translating it yields CAITSRDPYEQYF. V is TRBV10-3 and J is TRBJ2-7; D uncertain. The germline V gene encodes CDR1 ENHRY and CDR2 SYGVKD. The ends were cut back, 7 bases at V and 4 bases at J, with 14 bases in the middle. The CDR3 consists of 13 residues.

This clone has more than one count but fewer than ten. V and J are TRBV28 and TRBJ1-4; 8 bases are a match to TRBD1. Germline V gives CDR1 MDHEN, CDR2 SYDVKM. The V gene end was trimmed by 7 bases and the J gene end by 8 bases; junction bases not matched to a gene: 12. The CDR3 totals 15 residues. CDR3 sequence reads: CASMGTTGGVEKLFF. The DNA of the CDR3 is TGTGCCAGCATGGGAACTACAGGGGGGGTCGAAAAACTGTTTTTT.

The chain carries TRBV12-5 and TRBJ1-5; D gene uncertain. CDR3 length: 13 amino acids. Germline V CDR1 and CDR2: LGHNT, FRNRAP. Trimming removed 0 bases at V and 4 bases at J, with 4 bases between. This CDR3 is CASGLVFNQPQHF. CDR3 nucleotide sequence: TGTGCTAGTGGTTTGGTATTTAATCAGCCCCAGCATTTT.

The chain links TRBV5-1 to TRBJ2-3, with TRBD2 identical over 8 bases. Unmatched junction bases numbered 11, after V lost 4 bases and J lost 4 bases. This CDR3 is 16 amino acids long. The germline CDR1 and CDR2 sequences are SGHRS and YFSETQ. The CDR3 DNA reads as TGCGCCAGCAGCAGTTCTAGCGGGTCTGTTTCAGATACGCAGTATTTT. Translated: CASSSSSGSVSDTQYF.

J is TRBJ2-1 and V is TRBV9; perhaps TRBD2 as D (5 bases). The germline V and J ends were trimmed by 0 bases and 5 bases, with 12 bases remaining between them. CDR1 SGDLS and CDR2 YYNGEE come from the germline V gene. The CDR3 length is 15 residues. The DNA for the CDR3 is TGTGCCAGCAGCGTAGACGGGGTCTTTGACAATGAGCAGTTCTTC. Protein sequence: CASSVDGVFDNEQFF.

This sequence joins TRBV5-1 and TRBJ2-2, with D unresolved. There are 14 residues in the CDR3. Germline V CDR1 and CDR2: SGHRS, YFSETQ. Deletions cut 2 bases from V and 3 bases from J, with 8 bases between. The CDR3 loop reads CASSFKGDTGELFF. The DNA for the CDR3 is TGCGCCAGCAGCTTTAAGGGCGACACCGGGGAGCTGTTTTTT.

This sequence joins TRBV5-1 and TRBJ2-7, with D tentatively TRBD1 (6 bases). The V end was cut by 1 base, the J end by 0 bases, with 11 bases between. The CDR3 is made up of 15 amino acids. Germline V gene sequence: CDR1 SGHRS, CDR2 YFSETQ. The CDR3 nucleotides are TGCGCCAGCAGCTTGAGTCAGGGGCTCTCCTACGAGCAGTACTTC. It encodes CASSLSQGLSYEQYF.

J is TRBJ2-1 and V is TRBV7-2, with TRBD2 matching 8 bases. The CDR3 contains 11 residues. The J segment lost 12 bases and the V segment lost 3 bases, leaving 1 base of the junction unmatched. Germline V gene data show CDR1 as SGHTA and CDR2 as FQGNSA. Here the CDR3 DNA reads TGTGCCAGCAGCTTGAGCGGGGGGCAGTTCTTC. Encoded protein: CASSLSGGQFF.

This clone was seen only a few times. The V and J genes are TRBV7-9 and TRBJ2-7, with 7 positions matching TRBD1. With V trimmed by 4 bases and J by 4 bases, 7 bases remained unmatched. Germline CDR1 and CDR2: SEHNR and FQNEAQ (reference sequence). This CDR3 contains 14 residues. The CDR3 region is CASSSFRQGYEQYF. CDR3 sequence (DNA): TGTGCCAGCAGCTCCTTTAGACAGGGATACGAGCAGTACTTC.

The V call is TRBV18, the J call TRBJ2-5; 11 bases are a match to TRBD2. J gave up 0 bases and V 5 bases, and 5 bases lay outside the gene matches. CDR3 length: 16 amino acids. CDR1 is KGHSH, CDR2 LQKENI, per germline. The CDR3, as DNA: TGTGCCAGCTCATCATCACTAGCGGGGGACCAAGAGACCCAGTACTTC. Translated: CASSSSLAGDQETQYF. Based on the CDR3 plus reference TRBV18 and TRBJ2-5, the full variable domain is NAGVMQNPRHLVRRRGQEARLRCSPMKGHSHVYWYRQLPEEGLKFMVYLQKENIIDESGMPKERFSAEFPKEGPSILRIQQVVRGDSAAYFCASSSSLAGDQETQYFGPGTRLLVL.

J is TRBJ1-2 and V is TRBV5-4; D gene unclear. V was pared by 0 bases and J by 11 bases, with 17 bases between. CDR1 SGHNT and CDR2 YYREEE come from the germline V gene (reference sequence). The length of the CDR3 is 14 residues. The CDR3 bases are TGTGCCAGCAGCTTGGCGGCCGGCACCGGATTGTACACCTTC. Its protein is CASSLAAGTGLYTF.

The chain combines TRBV7-2 with TRBJ1-5, with unresolved D. Germline lookup yields CDR1 SGHTA and CDR2 FQGNSA. This CDR3 has 13 amino acids. V lost 4 bases to trimming and J lost 4 bases, with 8 bases between them. The CDR3, as DNA: TGTGCCAGCAGCTCCAGTTGGAATCAGCCCCAGCATTTT. This sequence encodes CASSSSWNQPQHF.

V and J are TRBV2 and TRBJ2-1; maybe TRBD2 (7 bases). V lost 7 bases and J lost 5, with 21 bases in between. CDR3 size: 16 residues. CDR1 and CDR2 from the germline V gene are SNHLY and FYNNEI. The DNA for the CDR3 is TGTGCCAGCAAAAGGGGGGGTGTTGAAGGCCACAATGAGCAGTTCTTC. This sequence encodes CASKRGGVEGHNEQFF.

The chain links TRBV19 to TRBJ2-3; perhaps TRBD1 as D (6 bases). The germline V gene encodes CDR1 LNHDA and CDR2 SQIVND (reference sequence). V lost 7 bases and J 4 bases, leaving 15 bases between the germline ends. The CDR3 has 14 amino acids. The CDR3 protein is CASTPRGSADTQYF. In DNA form, the CDR3 reads TGTGCCAGTACCCCAAGGGGGAGTGCAGATACGCAGTATTTT.

The chain carries TRBV7-9 and TRBJ2-7; TRBD2 matches 12 bases. V was clipped by 11 bases and J by 5 bases; unmatched bases: 7. Germline V CDR1 and CDR2: SEHNR, FQNEAQ (reference sequence). CDR3 length equals 13 residues. The CDR3 spells CAVRTSGTDEQYF. CDR3 nucleotides: TGTGCCGTCAGGACTAGCGGGACAGACGAGCAGTACTTC.

The CDR3 coding sequence is TGTGCCAGCAGCGTACCCTCCTACAATGAGCAGTTCTTC. Residues: CASSVPSYNEQFF. The rearrangement links TRBV27 to TRBJ2-1; D uncertain. This CDR3 comprises 13 residues. Between the trimmed V and J ends, which lost 6 bases and 0 bases, there was a span of 6 bases. Germline V gives CDR1 MNHEY, CDR2 SMNVEV (reference sequence).